What follows are 32 T cell receptor beta chains derived from one specimen sequenced in a study of memory CD4+ T cells and cytomegalovirus serostatus. The sort gate was single viable CD3+CD4+CD8-CD45RO+ cells for memory CD4+ T cells. Profiling relied on immunoSEQ multiplex PCR, and the TCRdb table lists in-frame clones only, not all of them. Of 50,000 to 70,000 clones listed, around 80% are singletons. The sequencing input was memory CD4+ T cells from blood. Every receptor here comes from an adult in good health and CMV-seronegative.

The rearrangement joins TRBV5-6 to TRBJ1-4, with no clear D. Germline V gene data show CDR1 as SGHDT and CDR2 as YYEEEE. V shed 0 bases and J shed 5 bases, with 5 bases lying between them. This CDR3 is 13 amino acids long. CDR3 loop: CASSLVVNEKLFF. CDR3 DNA: TGTGCCAGCAGCTTGGTGGTGAATGAAAAACTGTTTTTT. The full variable domain, completed using reference TRBV5-6 and TRBJ1-4, is DAGVTQSPTHLIKTRGQQVTLRCSPKSGHDTVSWYQQALGQGPQFIFQYYEEEERQRGNFPDRFSGHQFPNYSSELNVNALLLGDSALYLCASSLVVNEKLFFGSGTQLSVL.

This sequence joins TRBV10-1 and TRBJ2-1; D gene ambiguous. The germline CDR1 and CDR2 sequences are WNHNN and SYGVQD (reference sequence). The ends were cut back, 6 bases at V and 5 bases at J, with 17 bases in the middle. The CDR3 has 15 amino acids. This chain's CDR3 is CASSPSRAMNNEQFF. In DNA, the CDR3 is TGCGCCAGCAGCCCCTCAAGGGCCATGAACAATGAGCAGTTCTTC.

The V gene is TRBV7-2, the J gene TRBJ1-2, with 7 bases that match TRBD1. V shed 4 bases, J shed 6 bases, and the junction held 8 bases outside the gene matches. Germline lookup yields CDR1 SGHTA and CDR2 FQGNSA. CDR3 length: 14 residues. The CDR3 spells CASSSQSGGNGYTF. CDR3 sequence (DNA): TGTGCCAGCAGCTCACAATCAGGGGGGAATGGCTACACCTTC.

The chain links TRBV2 to TRBJ2-1; tentatively, D is TRBD2 (5 bases). Looked up from germline, CDR1 is SNHLY and CDR2 is FYNNEI. The length of the CDR3 is 15 residues. Deletions cut 7 bases from V and 4 bases from J, with 17 bases between. CDR3 sequence (DNA): TGTGCCAGCAAACCCCTAGCTTTGGAGTACAATGAGCAGTTCTTC. It encodes CASKPLALEYNEQFF.

V and J are TRBV2 and TRBJ2-2, with 9 bases matching TRBD2. After removal of 6 bases from V and 13 bases from J, the junction contained 6 bases not matched to a gene. The CDR3 is made up of 12 amino acids. CDR1 and CDR2 (germline): SNHLY, FYNNEI. CDR3 amino acids: CASRRGGWGLFF. In nucleotides, the CDR3 is TGTGCCAGCAGGCGGGGGGGCTGGGGGCTGTTTTTT.

The chain uses TRBV5-1 and TRBJ2-3; D might be TRBD2 (6 bases). CDR3 length: 14 amino acids. CDR1 SGHRS and CDR2 YFSETQ come from the germline V gene. V was pared by 0 bases and J by 7 bases, with 12 bases between. The CDR3 nucleotides read TGCGCCAGCAGCTTGGTCTCGGACTATAATACGCAGTATTTT. This encodes CASSLVSDYNTQYF. Drawing the rest from reference TRBV5-1 and TRBJ2-3, the complete variable domain is KAGVTQTPRYLIKTRGQQVTLSCSPISGHRSVSWYQQTPGQGLQFLFEYFSETQRNKGNFPGRFSGRQFSNSRSEMNVSTLELGDSALYLCASSLVSDYNTQYFGPGTRLTVL.

The J gene is TRBJ1-4, the V gene TRBV2; D gene ambiguous. Trimming cost V 8 bases and J 4 bases, with 11 bases left between them. CDR3 length: 13 residues. The germline V gene encodes CDR1 SNHLY and CDR2 FYNNEI. The CDR3 protein is CASCRAFNEKLFF. CDR3 coding DNA: TGTGCCAGCTGCCGGGCCTTTAATGAAAAACTGTTTTTT.

The gene calls are TRBV6-5 and TRBJ2-3; D remains ambiguous. CDR3 size: 13 residues. Trimming cost V 4 bases and J 2 bases, with 7 bases left between them. Germline V CDR1 and CDR2: MNHEY, SVGAGI. The CDR3 is CASSSQVTDTQYF. The DNA of the CDR3 is TGTGCCAGCAGTTCTCAGGTCACAGATACGCAGTATTTT.

The chain couples TRBV18 to TRBJ2-5, with 9 bases that match TRBD2. V gave up 2 bases and J gave up 5 bases; unmatched junction bases: 9. Germline CDR1 is KGHSH and CDR2 is LQKENI. The CDR3 is 16 amino acids. The CDR3 bases are TGTGCCAGCTCACCAAATCCTAGCGGGAACGGTGAGACCCAGTACTTC. Its translation: CASSPNPSGNGETQYF.

The chain has TRBV25-1 and TRBJ2-3; D remains unclear. The CDR3 extends over 14 amino acids. The germline gives CDR1 MGHDK, CDR2 SYGVNS. V was cut by 1 base and J by 3 bases, with 8 bases left in between. The CDR3 reads CASSELVRTDTQYF. CDR3 nucleotides: TGTGCCAGCAGTGAATTGGTTAGGACAGATACGCAGTATTTT.

The chain uses TRBV7-2 and TRBJ1-1; D unresolved. The CDR3 loop spans 11 amino acids. CDR1 and CDR2 from the germline V gene are SGHTA and FQGNSA. The V end lost 2 bases, the J end lost 11 bases, and 9 bases lay between the germline ends. This CDR3 reads CASSLSFSAFF. CDR3 nucleotide sequence: TGTGCCAGCAGCTTAAGCTTTTCGGCTTTCTTT.

The chain links TRBV11-2 to TRBJ1-5, with D maybe TRBD1 (6 bases). The CDR3 spans 14 residues. The germline gives CDR1 SGHAT, CDR2 FQNNGV. V gave up 3 bases and J gave up 7 bases, with 13 bases separating them. CDR3: CASSLEGGRQPQHF. The CDR3 bases are TGTGCCAGCAGCTTGGAGGGGGGAAGGCAGCCCCAGCATTTT.

There are a few counts of this clone. This chain links TRBV5-1 with TRBJ2-7, with unresolved D. Germline-derived CDR1 and CDR2 are SGHRS and YFSETQ. V was trimmed by 0 bases and J by 4 bases, leaving 20 bases between them. This CDR3 is 17 amino acids long. The CDR3 sequence is CASSLGSSSLKLYEQYF. CDR3 nucleotide sequence: TGCGCCAGCAGCTTGGGGTCATCCTCCCTGAAGTTGTACGAGCAGTACTTC.

The V gene is TRBV28, the J gene TRBJ1-4; a possible D gene is TRBD1 (6 bases). With 3 bases removed from V and 10 bases from J, the gap between germline ends came to 15 bases. The CDR3 runs 14 residues. Germline CDR1 MDHEN, CDR2 SYDVKM. This CDR3 is CASSFLQGRGKLFF. The CDR3 DNA reads TGTGCCAGCAGTTTTTTACAGGGTAGGGGAAAACTGTTTTTT.

V is TRBV6-1 and J is TRBJ2-7; 10 nucleotides match TRBD2. The junction had 10 bases not matched to a gene; V was cut back by 1 base and J by 7 bases. This CDR3 has 16 residues. Germline V gives CDR1 MNHNS, CDR2 SASEGT. The CDR3: CASSEGTSGALSEQYF. CDR3 DNA sequence: TGTGCCAGCAGTGAAGGGACTAGCGGAGCCCTCTCAGAGCAGTACTTC.

V is TRBV5-1 and J is TRBJ2-7, with D possibly called TRBD1 or TRBD2 (6 bases each). Germline V gene sequence: CDR1 SGHRS, CDR2 YFSETQ. The CDR3 runs to 15 residues. With 2 bases removed from V and 5 bases from J, the gap between germline ends came to 17 bases. The CDR3 sequence is CASSLSTKGGDEQYF. The CDR3 bases are TGCGCCAGCAGCTTATCAACGAAGGGGGGCGACGAGCAGTACTTC.

This clone was seen many times. The chain is built from TRBV2 and TRBJ2-7, with D hard to call. The CDR3 consists of 13 residues. Trimming removed 6 bases from V and 6 bases from J, with 15 bases in between. CDR1 is SNHLY, CDR2 FYNNEI, per germline. CDR3 DNA: TGTGCCAGCAGCCCCGACGGAGACTCCGAGCAGTACTTC. This translates into CASSPDGDSEQYF.

The rearrangement links TRBV5-1 to TRBJ1-2; the D gene is possibly TRBD1 (6 bases). V lost 2 bases to trimming and J lost 5 bases, with 16 bases between them. This CDR3 spans 15 amino acids. Germline-derived CDR1 and CDR2 are SGHRS and YFSETQ. The CDR3 spells CASSLGAGEWYGYTF. DNA of the CDR3: TGCGCCAGCAGCTTAGGGGCAGGGGAATGGTATGGCTACACCTTC.

A word on this clone: Compared with germline, one end of the junction differs, possibly owing to a read error. The chain has TRBV7-7 and TRBJ2-1; 8 bases align to TRBD2. CDR1 and CDR2 from the germline V gene are SSHAT and FNYEAQ (reference sequence). The CDR3 spans 14 residues. CDR3 residues: CASSLASGSNEQFF. The CDR3 nucleotides are TGTGCTAGCAGCTTAGCTAGCGGGTCCAATGAGCAGTTCTTC.

The chain is built from TRBV19 and TRBJ1-1; D is uncertain. Germline V gene lookup returns CDR1 LNHDA and CDR2 SQIVND (reference sequence). This CDR3 is built from 15 residues. V lost 3 bases and J lost 4, with 15 bases in between. Here the CDR3 reads CASSIGLSEVTEAFF. In DNA form, the CDR3 reads TGTGCCAGTAGTATCGGCCTCTCGGAGGTCACTGAAGCTTTCTTT.

The chain carries TRBV5-4 and TRBJ2-5; D unresolved. The CDR3 loop spans 13 amino acids. V was shortened by 4 bases and J by 2 bases, with 9 bases between the two germline ends. Germline assignment: CDR1 SGHNT and CDR2 YYREEE (reference sequence). The DNA of the CDR3 is TGTGCCAGCAGCCTCCCGGATCAAGAGACCCAGTACTTC. Encoded protein: CASSLPDQETQYF.

The rearrangement uses TRBV18 and TRBJ2-5; 9 bases map to TRBD1. The ends lost 3 bases at V and 2 bases at J; junction bases unmatched: 4. The CDR3 length is 15 residues. Germline CDR1 is KGHSH and CDR2 is LQKENI. The chain's CDR3 is CASSPPGQGQETQYF. The DNA of the CDR3 is TGTGCCAGCTCACCGCCGGGACAGGGACAAGAGACCCAGTACTTC.

The table lists this clone with a count of one. The chain combines TRBV18 with TRBJ1-6; D is uncertain. V shed 1 base and J shed 5 bases, with 6 bases lying between them. This CDR3 region has 14 residues. Germline CDR1 reads KGHSH; CDR2 reads LQKENI. The CDR3 sequence: CASSPQGNNSPLHF. For the CDR3, the DNA is TGTGCCAGCTCACCACAGGGCAATAATTCACCCCTCCACTTT. Complete variable domain (other parts from reference TRBV18 and TRBJ1-6): NAGVMQNPRHLVRRRGQEARLRCSPMKGHSHVYWYRQLPEEGLKFMVYLQKENIIDESGMPKERFSAEFPKEGPSILRIQQVVRGDSAAYFCASSPQGNNSPLHFGNGTRLTVT.

The chain couples TRBV2 to TRBJ1-1; D gene uncertain. Germline CDR1 reads SNHLY; CDR2 reads FYNNEI. This CDR3 comprises 13 residues. V was clipped by 2 bases and J by 11 bases, with 15 bases between them. The CDR3 nucleotides read TGTGCCAGCAGTGAACAGGCTCAGAAAGGGGCTTTCTTT. Residues: CASSEQAQKGAFF.

This clone was seen once. The chain links TRBV6-4 to TRBJ1-6; D gene ambiguous. Trimming left V 6 bases short and J 7 bases short, with 10 bases between. The CDR3 extends over 13 amino acids. Per germline, CDR1 MRHNA and CDR2 SNTAGT. The CDR3 spells CASSIEPNSPLHF. As DNA, the CDR3 is TGTGCCAGCAGCATCGAACCAAATTCACCCCTCCACTTT.

J is TRBJ1-4 and V is TRBV7-2, with D uncertain. The CDR3 consists of 15 residues. V gave up 5 bases and J gave up 0 bases, with 10 bases separating them. Per the germline V gene, CDR1 is SGHTA and CDR2 is FQGNSA. Written as DNA, the CDR3 is TGTGCCAGCAGCGAGGGAGCGTCAACTAATGAAAAACTGTTTTTT. It yields the protein CASSEGASTNEKLFF.

This clone ranks as medium-sized. This chain connects TRBV5-1 to TRBJ1-1, with D perhaps matching TRBD1 (5 bases). Germline loops: CDR1 SGHRS, CDR2 YFSETQ. The CDR3 loop spans 14 amino acids. Trimming shortened V by 4 bases and J by 1 base, and 11 bases separated the two germline ends. The CDR3 is CASSAGISNTEAFF. The CDR3 DNA sequence: TGCGCCAGCAGCGCAGGGATTTCGAACACTGAAGCTTTCTTT.

The chain is built from TRBV11-3 and TRBJ2-5; D ambiguous. CDR1 is SGHNT, CDR2 YENEEA, per germline. This CDR3 spans 13 amino acids. Trimming removed 2 bases from V and 5 bases from J, with 9 bases in between. For the CDR3, the DNA is TGTGCCAGCAGCTTAAGGGTGGAGGAGACCCAGTACTTC. Its translation is CASSLRVEETQYF.

The chain carries TRBV6-1 and TRBJ2-3, with 11 bases lining up with TRBD2. This CDR3 is 15 amino acids long. After removal of 5 bases from V and 1 base from J, the junction contained 2 bases not matched to a gene. CDR1 MNHNS and CDR2 SASEGT come from the germline V gene. CDR3 sequence reads: CASSQLAGGTDTQYF. The DNA of the CDR3 is TGTGCCAGCAGTCAACTAGCGGGAGGCACAGATACGCAGTATTTT.

The rearrangement links TRBV19 to TRBJ2-1; 11 bases agree with TRBD2. The CDR3 runs 18 residues. Germline loops: CDR1 LNHDA, CDR2 SQIVND (reference sequence). The J segment lost 3 bases and the V segment lost 9 bases, leaving 16 bases of the junction unmatched. The CDR3 sequence: CASHPGFKGLAVYNEQFF. Written as DNA, the CDR3 is TGTGCCAGCCACCCCGGATTCAAGGGACTAGCGGTCTACAATGAGCAGTTCTTC.

This chain connects TRBV4-2 to TRBJ1-6; D is undetermined. The V gene lost 0 bases and the J gene lost 7 bases, with 10 bases spanning the gap. Germline CDR1 and CDR2: LGHNA and YNFKEQ. This CDR3 spans 15 amino acids. The CDR3 sequence is CASSQEPDGNSPLHF. The DNA of the CDR3 is TGTGCCAGCAGCCAAGAACCGGACGGCAATTCACCCCTCCACTTT.

This chain uses TRBV6-6 with TRBJ1-4; TRBD1 is a possible D gene (5 bases). CDR3 size: 14 residues. Looked up from germline, CDR1 is MNHNY and CDR2 is SVGAGI (reference sequence). V was trimmed by 7 bases and J by 0 bases, leaving 9 bases between them. As DNA, the CDR3 is TGTGCCAGCAAGGGGCTGGCAACTAATGAAAAACTGTTTTTT. This codes for CASKGLATNEKLFF.